This TCR beta chain was documented in a study of cytomegalovirus exposure and HLA in healthy donors. V was trimmed by 8 bases and J by 4 bases, leaving 17 bases between them. This CDR3 contains 15 residues. CDR1 and CDR2 from the germline V gene are MNHEY and SVGAGI. The count of this clone is one. Antigen: not known. General study points: The study listed approximately 160 cytomegalovirus-associated TCR beta chains. Three CMV-associated chains were confirmed in vitro to be specific for CMV antigens.

Using immunoSEQ multiplex PCR, the repertoire was profiled, and TCRdb retains in-frame clones only, with some absent. The sample comprises roughly 80,000 clones, approximately 93% of which are singletons, and more than 3% rests with the top ten. The receptor was isolated from a woman in her late teens or twenties in good health and CMV-seropositive. Specimen: PBMCs. The genes are TRBV6-5 and TRBJ2-2; TRBD1 is a possible D gene (6 bases). CDR3 amino acids: CASSLRGGSTGELFF. CDR3 coding DNA: TGTGCCAGCTCTTTGAGAGGGGGAAGCACCGGGGAGCTGTTTTTT.